This T cell receptor (beta chain) was captured by sequencing in a study of control samples from healthy donors and cancer patients. The CDR3 is made up of 14 amino acids. Looked up from germline, CDR1 is SEHNR and CDR2 is FQNEAQ (reference sequence). Trimming took 7 bases from V and 5 from J, leaving 17 bases between them. This table comes from immunoSEQ multiplex PCR, and its TCRdb copy is limited to in-frame clones, with some not included. There are some 150,000 clones in the sample; 91% occur only once, and approximately 1.6% lies in the top ten. Sequenced: blood. The sequence was collected from a woman aged 30 to 39 in good health. The chain joins TRBV7-9 to TRBJ1-2, with unresolved D. The CDR3, as DNA: TGTGCCAGCACCTCTCCTGGCAGCCTTTATGGCTACACCTTC. Protein product: CASTSPGSLYGYTF.